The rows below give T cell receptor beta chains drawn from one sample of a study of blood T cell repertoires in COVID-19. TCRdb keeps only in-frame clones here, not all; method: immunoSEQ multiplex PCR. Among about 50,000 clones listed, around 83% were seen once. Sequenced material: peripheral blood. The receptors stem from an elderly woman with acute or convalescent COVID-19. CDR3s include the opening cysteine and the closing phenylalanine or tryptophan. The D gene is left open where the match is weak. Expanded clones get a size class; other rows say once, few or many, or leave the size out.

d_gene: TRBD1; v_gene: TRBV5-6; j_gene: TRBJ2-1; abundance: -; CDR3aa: CASSYGQVGYNEQFF; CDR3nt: TGTGCCAGCAGCTATGGACAGGTGGGGTACAATGAGCAGTTCTTC
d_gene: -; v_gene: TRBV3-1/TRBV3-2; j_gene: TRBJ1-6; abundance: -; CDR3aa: CASSHGSSLHF; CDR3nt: TGTGCCAGCAGCCACGGGAGTTCCCTCCACTTT
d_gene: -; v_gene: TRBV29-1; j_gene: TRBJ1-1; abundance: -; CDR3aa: CSVEVPRGGSDEAFF; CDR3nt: TGCAGCGTTGAAGTCCCCCGCGGGGGCTCGGATGAAGCTTTCTTT
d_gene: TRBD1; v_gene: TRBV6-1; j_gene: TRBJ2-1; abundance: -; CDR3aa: CASREDRDYYNEQFF; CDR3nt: TGTGCCAGCAGGGAAGACAGGGATTACTACAATGAGCAGTTCTTC
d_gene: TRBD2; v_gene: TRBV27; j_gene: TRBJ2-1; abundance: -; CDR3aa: CASMASGYNEQFF; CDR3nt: TGTGCCAGCATGGCTAGCGGCTACAATGAGCAGTTCTTC
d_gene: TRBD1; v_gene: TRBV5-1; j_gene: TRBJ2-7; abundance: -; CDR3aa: CASKLEEGAQGYEQYF; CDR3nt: TGCGCCAGCAAGCTTGAAGAGGGGGCGCAGGGGTACGAGCAGTACTTC
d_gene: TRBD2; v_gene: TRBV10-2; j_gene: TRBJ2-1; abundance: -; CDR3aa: CASSELGLADYNEQFF; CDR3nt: TGCGCCAGCAGTGAATTGGGACTAGCGGACTACAATGAGCAGTTCTTC
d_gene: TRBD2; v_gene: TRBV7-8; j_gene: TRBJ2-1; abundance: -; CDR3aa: CAVKLGTSGGESSYNEQFF; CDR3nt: TGTGCCGTGAAACTGGGGACTAGCGGGGGGGAAAGCTCCTACAATGAGCAGTTCTTC
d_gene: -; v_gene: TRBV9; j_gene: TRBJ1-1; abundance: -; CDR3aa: CASSVGVPQGAEAFF; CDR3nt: TGTGCCAGCAGCGTAGGTGTGCCCCAAGGGGCTGAAGCTTTCTTT
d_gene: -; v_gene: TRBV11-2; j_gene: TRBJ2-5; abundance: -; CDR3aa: CASSYGGEETQYF; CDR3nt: TGTGCCAGCAGCTACGGGGGTGAAGAGACCCAGTACTTC
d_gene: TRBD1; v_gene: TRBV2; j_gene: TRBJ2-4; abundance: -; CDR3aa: CASSERFSTGEWKNIQYF; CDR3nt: TGTGCCAGCAGTGAGAGGTTTTCGACAGGGGAGTGGAAAAACATTCAGTACTTC
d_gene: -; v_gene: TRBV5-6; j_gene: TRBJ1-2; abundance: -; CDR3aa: CASSFGLGAKEGYTF; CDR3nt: TGTGCCAGCAGCTTTGGGTTAGGAGCCAAGGAGGGCTACACCTTC
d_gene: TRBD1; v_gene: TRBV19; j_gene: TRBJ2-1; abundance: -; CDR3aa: CASRVQGASNEQFF; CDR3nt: TGTGCCAGTAGAGTACAGGGGGCCTCCAATGAGCAGTTCTTC
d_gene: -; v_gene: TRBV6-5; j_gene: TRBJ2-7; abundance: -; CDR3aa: CASMFGPNRGGEQYF; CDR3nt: TGTGCCAGCATGTTTGGGCCGAACCGGGGTGGAGAGCAGTACTTC
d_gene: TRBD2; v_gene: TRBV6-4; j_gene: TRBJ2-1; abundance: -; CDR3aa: CASSDSIASGGNEQFF; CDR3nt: TGTGCCAGCAGTGACTCGATAGCTAGCGGGGGAAATGAGCAGTTCTTC
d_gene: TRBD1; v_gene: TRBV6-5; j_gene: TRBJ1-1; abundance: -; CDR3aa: CASRLNRGGTEAFF; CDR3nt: TGTGCCAGCAGACTAAACAGGGGTGGCACTGAAGCTTTCTTT
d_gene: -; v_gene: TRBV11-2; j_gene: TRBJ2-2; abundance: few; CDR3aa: CASSRRGNTGELFF; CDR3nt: TGTGCCAGCAGCCGCAGGGGTAACACCGGGGAGCTGTTTTTT
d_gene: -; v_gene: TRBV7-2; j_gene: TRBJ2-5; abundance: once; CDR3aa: CASSLASRNRAYPYF; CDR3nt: TGTGCCAGCAGCTTAGCCTCAAGAAACAGGGCATACCCATACTTC
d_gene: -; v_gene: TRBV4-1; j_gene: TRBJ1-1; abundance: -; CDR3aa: CASRIGGGVGTEAFF; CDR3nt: TGCGCCAGCCGCATAGGGGGGGGCGTGGGCACTGAAGCTTTCTTT
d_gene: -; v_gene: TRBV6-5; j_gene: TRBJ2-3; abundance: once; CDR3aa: CASSLQVFTDTQYF; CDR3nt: TGTGCCAGCAGTTTACAGGTGTTCACAGATACGCAGTATTTT
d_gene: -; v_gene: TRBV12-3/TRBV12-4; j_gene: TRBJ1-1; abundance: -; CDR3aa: CASRARENTEAFF; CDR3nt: TGTGCCAGCAGAGCCAGGGAAAACACTGAAGCTTTCTTT
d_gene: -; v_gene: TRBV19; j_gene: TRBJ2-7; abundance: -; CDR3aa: CASSIIDSSYEQYF; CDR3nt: TGTGCCAGTAGTATCATCGACAGTTCCTACGAGCAGTACTTC